These 7 T cell receptor beta chains came from one sample sequenced in a study of T cell repertoires in ileal Crohn's disease. Using immunoSEQ multiplex PCR, the repertoire was profiled, and TCRdb retains in-frame clones only, with some absent. The sample carries 6,000 or so clones, 72% recorded once. What was sequenced was ileal tissue. Every receptor here comes from an adult with Crohn's disease.

This chain uses TRBV10-2 with TRBJ2-7, with 12 bases lining up with TRBD2. This CDR3 is 14 amino acids long. Per germline, CDR1 WSHSY and CDR2 SAAADI. J was trimmed by 5 bases and V by 4 bases; bases with no gene match: 3. The CDR3, as DNA: TGCGCCAGCAGTGGTGGACTAGCGGGACACGAGCAGTACTTC. The encoded protein is CASSGGLAGHEQYF.

This clone was counted a few times. The chain employs TRBV18 and TRBJ2-2; possible D gene TRBD1, 5 bases. CDR3 length: 13 amino acids. V was pared by 3 bases and J by 6 bases, with 8 bases between. The germline V gene encodes CDR1 KGHSH and CDR2 LQKENI. The chain's CDR3 is CASSPQGAGELFF. CDR3 DNA: TGTGCCAGCTCACCCCAAGGGGCCGGGGAGCTGTTTTTT.

This clone was found once. For the CDR3, the DNA is TGCGCCAGCAGCCAATCGACAGGGGGCGGGGAGACCCAGTACTTC. Its protein product is CASSQSTGGGETQYF. V and J are TRBV4-3 and TRBJ2-5; 10 nucleotides match TRBD1. V shed 2 bases, J shed 5 bases, and the junction held 5 bases outside the gene matches. Germline CDR1 reads LGHNA; CDR2 reads YSLEER. CDR3 length equals 15 residues.

The chain couples TRBV30 to TRBJ1-2; D is perhaps TRBD1 (5 bases). This CDR3 spans 14 amino acids. The V gene lost 3 bases and the J gene lost 1 base, with 12 bases spanning the gap. Germline CDR1 reads GTSNPN; CDR2 reads SVGIG (reference sequence). Here the CDR3 reads CAWSLGHFNYGYTF. In DNA, the CDR3 is TGTGCCTGGAGCCTCGGACATTTTAACTATGGCTACACCTTC.

The V gene is TRBV6-5, the J gene TRBJ2-3, with 7 bases fitting TRBD2. V shed 2 bases, J shed 2 bases, and the junction held 7 bases outside the gene matches. This CDR3 region has 16 residues. CDR1 MNHEY and CDR2 SVGAGI come from the germline V gene. Here the CDR3 reads CASSYIRAGDTDTQYF. Written as DNA, the CDR3 is TGTGCCAGCAGTTACATAAGGGCGGGGGACACAGATACGCAGTATTTT.

The V and J genes are TRBV6-1 and TRBJ2-5; 11 bases match TRBD2. J gave up 5 bases and V 4 bases, and 6 bases lay outside the gene matches. CDR1 and CDR2 from the germline V gene are MNHNS and SASEGT. The CDR3 consists of 15 residues. CDR3 coding DNA: TGTGCCAGCAGTGCCGGGACTAGCGGCGGGGAGACCCAGTACTTC. Protein product: CASSAGTSGGETQYF.

V is TRBV30 and J is TRBJ2-2; possibly TRBD1 for D (6 bases). Germline-derived CDR1 and CDR2 are GTSNPN and SVGIG (reference sequence). The ends were cut back, 7 bases at V and 1 base at J, with 10 bases in the middle. This CDR3 comprises 13 residues. CDR3 amino acids: CASYRENTGELFF. CDR3 nucleotide sequence: TGTGCCTCCTACAGGGAGAACACCGGGGAGCTGTTTTTT.